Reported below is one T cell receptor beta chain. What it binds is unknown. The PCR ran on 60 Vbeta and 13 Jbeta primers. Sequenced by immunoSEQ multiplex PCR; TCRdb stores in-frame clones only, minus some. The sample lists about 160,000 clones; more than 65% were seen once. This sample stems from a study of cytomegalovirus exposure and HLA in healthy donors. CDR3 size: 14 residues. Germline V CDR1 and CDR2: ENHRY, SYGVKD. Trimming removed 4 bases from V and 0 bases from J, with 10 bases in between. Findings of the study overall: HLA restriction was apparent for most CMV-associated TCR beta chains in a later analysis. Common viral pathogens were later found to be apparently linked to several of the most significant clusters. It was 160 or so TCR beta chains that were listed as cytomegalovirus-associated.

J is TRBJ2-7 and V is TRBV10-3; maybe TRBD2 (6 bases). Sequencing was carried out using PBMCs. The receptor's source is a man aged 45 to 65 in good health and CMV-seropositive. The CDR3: CAISGLVSSYEQYF. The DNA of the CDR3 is TGTGCCATCAGTGGACTAGTGTCCTCCTACGAGCAGTACTTC.